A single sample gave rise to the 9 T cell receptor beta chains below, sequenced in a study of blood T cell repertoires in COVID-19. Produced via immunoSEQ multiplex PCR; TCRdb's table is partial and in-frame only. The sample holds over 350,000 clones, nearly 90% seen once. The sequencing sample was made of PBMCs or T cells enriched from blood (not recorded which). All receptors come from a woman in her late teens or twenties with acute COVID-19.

CDR3: CASSPGTGFGANVLTF. DNA for the CDR3: TGTGCCAGCTCACCAGGGACAGGGTTCGGGGCCAACGTCCTGACTTTC. The chain links TRBV18 to TRBJ2-6, with 9 bases identical to TRBD1. J gave up 4 bases and V 2 bases, and 3 bases lay outside the gene matches. Germline CDR1 reads KGHSH; CDR2 reads LQKENI. The CDR3 has 16 amino acids.

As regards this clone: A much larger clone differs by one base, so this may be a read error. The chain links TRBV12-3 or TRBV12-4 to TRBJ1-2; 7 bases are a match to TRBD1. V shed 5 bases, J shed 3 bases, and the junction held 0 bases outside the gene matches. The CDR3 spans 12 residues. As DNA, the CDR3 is TGTGCCAGCAGTGGGACAGACTATGGCTACACCTTC. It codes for CASSGTDYGYTF.

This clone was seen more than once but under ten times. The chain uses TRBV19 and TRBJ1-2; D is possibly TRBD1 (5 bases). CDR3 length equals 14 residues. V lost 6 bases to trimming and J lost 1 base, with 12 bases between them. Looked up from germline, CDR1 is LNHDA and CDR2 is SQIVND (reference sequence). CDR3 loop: CASSTDRSNYGYTF. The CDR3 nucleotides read TGTGCCAGTAGCACAGACAGAAGTAACTATGGCTACACCTTC.

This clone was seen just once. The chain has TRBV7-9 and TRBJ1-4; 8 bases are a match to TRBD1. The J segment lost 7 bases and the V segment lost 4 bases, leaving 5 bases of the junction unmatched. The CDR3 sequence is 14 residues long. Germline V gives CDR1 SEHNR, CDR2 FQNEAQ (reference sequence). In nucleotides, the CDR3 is TGTGCCAGCAGCTCGACAGGGGAAGCTGAAAAACTGTTTTTT. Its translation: CASSSTGEAEKLFF.

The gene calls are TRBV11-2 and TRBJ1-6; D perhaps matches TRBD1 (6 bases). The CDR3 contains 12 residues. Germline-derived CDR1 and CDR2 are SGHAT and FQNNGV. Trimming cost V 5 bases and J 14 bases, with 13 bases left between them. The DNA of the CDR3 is TGTGCCAGCAGCGCCTACAGGGAAACCCTCCACTTT. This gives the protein CASSAYRETLHF.

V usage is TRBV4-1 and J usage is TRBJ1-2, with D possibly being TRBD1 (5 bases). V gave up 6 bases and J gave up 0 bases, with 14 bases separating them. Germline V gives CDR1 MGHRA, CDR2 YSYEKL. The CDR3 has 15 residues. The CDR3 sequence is CASRPRATTNYGYTF. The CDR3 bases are TGCGCCAGCAGACCCAGGGCTACGACTAACTATGGCTACACCTTC.

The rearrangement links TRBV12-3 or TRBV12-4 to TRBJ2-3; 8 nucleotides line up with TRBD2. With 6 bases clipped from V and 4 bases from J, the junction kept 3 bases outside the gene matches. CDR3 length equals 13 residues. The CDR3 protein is CASRGTRADTQYF. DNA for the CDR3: TGTGCCAGCAGGGGGACTAGGGCAGATACGCAGTATTTT.

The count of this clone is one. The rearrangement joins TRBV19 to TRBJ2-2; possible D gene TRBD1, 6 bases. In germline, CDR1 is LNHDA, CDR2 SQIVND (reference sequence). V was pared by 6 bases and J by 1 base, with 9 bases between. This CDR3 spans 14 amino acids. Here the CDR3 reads CASRGTLNTGELFF. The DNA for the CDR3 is TGTGCCAGTAGAGGGACATTGAACACCGGGGAGCTGTTTTTT.

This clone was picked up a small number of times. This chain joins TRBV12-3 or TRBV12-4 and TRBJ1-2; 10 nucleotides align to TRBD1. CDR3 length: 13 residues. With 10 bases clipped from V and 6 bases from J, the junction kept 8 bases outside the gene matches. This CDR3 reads CATVTGGIDGYTF. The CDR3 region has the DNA TGTGCCACCGTGACAGGGGGCATCGATGGCTACACCTTC.